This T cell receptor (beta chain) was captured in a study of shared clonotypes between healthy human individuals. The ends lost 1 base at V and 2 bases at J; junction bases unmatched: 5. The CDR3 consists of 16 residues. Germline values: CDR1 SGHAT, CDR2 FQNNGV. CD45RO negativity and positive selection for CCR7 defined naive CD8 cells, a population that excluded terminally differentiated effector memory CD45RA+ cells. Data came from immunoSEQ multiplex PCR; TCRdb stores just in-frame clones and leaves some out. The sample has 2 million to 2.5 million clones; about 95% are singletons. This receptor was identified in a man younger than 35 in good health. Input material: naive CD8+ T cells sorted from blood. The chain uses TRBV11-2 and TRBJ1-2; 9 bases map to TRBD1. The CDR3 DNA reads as TGTGCCAGCAGCTTAGGGGGACAGGGCGGGAACTATGGCTACACCTTC. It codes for CASSLGGQGGNYGYTF.